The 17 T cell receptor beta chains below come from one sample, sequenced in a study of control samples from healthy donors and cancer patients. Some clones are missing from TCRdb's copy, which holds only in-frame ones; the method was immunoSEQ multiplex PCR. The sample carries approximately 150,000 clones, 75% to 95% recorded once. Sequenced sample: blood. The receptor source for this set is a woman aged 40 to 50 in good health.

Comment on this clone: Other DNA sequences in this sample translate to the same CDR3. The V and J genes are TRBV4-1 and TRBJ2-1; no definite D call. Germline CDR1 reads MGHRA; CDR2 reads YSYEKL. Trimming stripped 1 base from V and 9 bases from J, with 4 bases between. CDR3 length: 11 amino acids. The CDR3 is CASSQVGEQFF. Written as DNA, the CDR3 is TGCGCCAGCAGCCAAGTAGGTGAGCAGTTCTTC.

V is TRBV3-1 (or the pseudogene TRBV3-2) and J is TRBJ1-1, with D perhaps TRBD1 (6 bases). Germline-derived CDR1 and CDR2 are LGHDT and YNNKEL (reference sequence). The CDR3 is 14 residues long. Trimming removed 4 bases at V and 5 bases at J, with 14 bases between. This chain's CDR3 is CASSPEGGYTEAFF. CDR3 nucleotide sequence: TGTGCCAGCAGCCCCGAGGGGGGGTATACTGAAGCTTTCTTT.

Written as DNA, the CDR3 is TGTGCCAGCAGGGACAGGGGGACGAGGTCCCTCCACTTT. Residues: CASRDRGTRSLHF. The chain carries TRBV6-5 and TRBJ1-6; TRBD1 aligns across 10 bases. This CDR3 spans 13 amino acids. Germline loops: CDR1 MNHEY, CDR2 SVGAGI. The ends lost 6 bases at V and 14 bases at J; junction bases unmatched: 7.

In DNA form, the CDR3 reads TGTGCCAGCAGCTTAACTAGCGGGGAGTACAATGAGCAGTTCTTC. Protein sequence: CASSLTSGEYNEQFF. The gene calls are TRBV7-6 and TRBJ2-1, with 10 nucleotides matching TRBD2. CDR1 is SGHVS, CDR2 FNYEAQ, per germline. The CDR3 covers 15 residues. Unmatched junction bases numbered 2, after V lost 2 bases and J lost 4 bases.

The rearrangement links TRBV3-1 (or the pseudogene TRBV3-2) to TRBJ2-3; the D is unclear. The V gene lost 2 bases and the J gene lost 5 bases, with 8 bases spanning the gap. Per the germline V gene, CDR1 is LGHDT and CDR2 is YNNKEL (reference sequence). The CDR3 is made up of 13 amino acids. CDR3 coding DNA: TGTGCCAGCAGCCAATTCGTAAAAGATACGCAGTATTTT. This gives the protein CASSQFVKDTQYF.

CDR3 nucleotides: TGCGCCAGCAGCTTGGTACCGGGGGTGAACACTGAAGCTTTCTTT. This encodes CASSLVPGVNTEAFF. The chain joins TRBV5-1 to TRBJ1-1, with a possible D match to TRBD1 (5 bases). With 0 bases removed from V and 0 bases from J, the gap between germline ends came to 9 bases. The CDR3 extends over 15 amino acids. Germline CDR1 is SGHRS and CDR2 is YFSETQ.

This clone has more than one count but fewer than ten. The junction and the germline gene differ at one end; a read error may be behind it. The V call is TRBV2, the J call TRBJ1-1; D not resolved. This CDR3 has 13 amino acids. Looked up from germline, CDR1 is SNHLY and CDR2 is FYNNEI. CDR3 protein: CASSPGPNAEAFF. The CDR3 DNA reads TGTGCCAGCTCGCCTGGGCCGAACGCTGAAGCTTTCTTT.

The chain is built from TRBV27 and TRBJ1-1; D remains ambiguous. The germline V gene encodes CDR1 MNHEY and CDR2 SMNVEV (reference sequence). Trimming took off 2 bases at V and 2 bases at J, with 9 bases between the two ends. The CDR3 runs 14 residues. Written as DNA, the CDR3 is TGTGCCAGCAGTTTAATGGGAGTTAACACTGAAGCTTTCTTT. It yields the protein CASSLMGVNTEAFF.

The CDR3 sequence is CATSRDIGTEKLFF. The CDR3 DNA reads as TGTGCCACCAGCAGAGATATAGGGACTGAAAAACTGTTTTTT. The chain recombines TRBV15 with TRBJ1-4, with a tentative D call TRBD1 (5 bases). Germline assignment: CDR1 LNHNV and CDR2 YYDKDF (reference sequence). The CDR3 is 14 residues long. V was cut by 0 bases and J by 7 bases, with 9 bases left in between.

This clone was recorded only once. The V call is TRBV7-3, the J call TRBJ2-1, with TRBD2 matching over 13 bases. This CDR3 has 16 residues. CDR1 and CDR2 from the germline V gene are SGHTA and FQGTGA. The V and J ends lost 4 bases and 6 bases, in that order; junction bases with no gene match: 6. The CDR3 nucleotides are TGTGCCAGCAGCTCGCCACTAGCGGGGGGGCCCAATGAGCAGTTCTTC. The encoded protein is CASSSPLAGGPNEQFF.

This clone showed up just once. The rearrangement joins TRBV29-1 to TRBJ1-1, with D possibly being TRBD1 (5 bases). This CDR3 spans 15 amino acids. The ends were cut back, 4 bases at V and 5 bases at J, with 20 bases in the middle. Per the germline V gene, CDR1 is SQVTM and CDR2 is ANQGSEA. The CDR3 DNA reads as TGCAGCGTTGTAGACGACACGCGGGGGTTGACTGAAGCTTTCTTT. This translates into CSVVDDTRGLTEAFF.

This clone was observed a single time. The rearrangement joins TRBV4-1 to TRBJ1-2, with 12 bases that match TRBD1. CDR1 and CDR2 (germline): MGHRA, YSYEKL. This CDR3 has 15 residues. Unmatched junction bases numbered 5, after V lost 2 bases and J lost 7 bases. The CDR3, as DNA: TGCGCCAGCAGCCAAAATACGGGACAGGGGGCTGGCTACACCTTC. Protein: CASSQNTGQGAGYTF.

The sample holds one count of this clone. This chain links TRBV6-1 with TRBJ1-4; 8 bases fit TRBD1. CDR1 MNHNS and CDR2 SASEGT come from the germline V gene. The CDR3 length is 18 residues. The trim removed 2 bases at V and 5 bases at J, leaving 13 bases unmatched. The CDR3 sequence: CASSETRGGDRRNEKLFF. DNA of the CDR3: TGTGCCAGCAGTGAAACGCGTGGGGGGGACAGGCGGAATGAAAAACTGTTTTTT.

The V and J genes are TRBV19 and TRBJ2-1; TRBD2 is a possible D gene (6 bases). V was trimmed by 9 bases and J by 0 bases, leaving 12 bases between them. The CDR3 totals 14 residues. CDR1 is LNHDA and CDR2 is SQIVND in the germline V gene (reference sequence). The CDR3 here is CASRDSYSYNEQFF. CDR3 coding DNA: TGTGCCAGCCGGGACTCCTACTCCTACAATGAGCAGTTCTTC.

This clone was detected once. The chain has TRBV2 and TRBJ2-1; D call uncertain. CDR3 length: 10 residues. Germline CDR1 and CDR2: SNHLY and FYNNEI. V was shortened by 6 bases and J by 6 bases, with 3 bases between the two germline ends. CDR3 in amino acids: CASRVNEQFF. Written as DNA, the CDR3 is TGTGCCAGCAGAGTCAATGAGCAGTTCTTC.

The CDR3: CASRVAGGSYEQYF. In nucleotides, the CDR3 is TGTGCCAGCAGGGTAGCGGGGGGCTCCTACGAGCAGTACTTC. V gene TRBV27 combines with J gene TRBJ2-7, with 10 bases that match TRBD2. Germline CDR1 reads MNHEY; CDR2 reads SMNVEV (reference sequence). This CDR3 region has 14 residues. V shed 6 bases, J shed 0 bases, and the junction held 2 bases outside the gene matches.

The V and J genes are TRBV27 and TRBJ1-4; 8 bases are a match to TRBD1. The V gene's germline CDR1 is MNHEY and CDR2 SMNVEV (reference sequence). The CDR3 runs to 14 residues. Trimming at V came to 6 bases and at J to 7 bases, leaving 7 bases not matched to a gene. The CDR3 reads CASSIDRGVEKLFF. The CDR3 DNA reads TGTGCCAGCAGCATCGACAGGGGTGTTGAAAAACTGTTTTTT.